The next 5 T cell receptor beta chains were all read from a single sample in a study of shared clonotypes between healthy human individuals. Method: immunoSEQ multiplex PCR; TCRdb's copy keeps in-frame clones and lacks some. This sample has about 2.4 million clones, with more than 85% found just once. The sample taken for sequencing was naive CD4+ T cells from PBMCs. This sample's subset: CD45RA+ positively selected. The receptors were gathered from a man aged 18 to 35 in good health. Some clones in this sample may be carry-over from other donors' samples.

The genes are TRBV7-9 and TRBJ1-2, with a tentative D call TRBD1 (5 bases). This CDR3 comprises 15 residues. The germline CDR1 and CDR2 sequences are SEHNR and FQNEAQ (reference sequence). Trimming stripped 1 base from V and 5 bases from J, with 14 bases between. DNA for the CDR3: TGTGCCAGCAGCTTAGGCGGCAGTGGGGGATATGGCTACACCTTC. It codes for CASSLGGSGGYGYTF. Based on the CDR3 plus reference TRBV7-9 and TRBJ1-2, the full variable domain is DTGVSQNPRHKITKRGQNVTFRCDPISEHNRLYWYRQTLGQGPEFLTYFQNEAQLEKSRLLSDRFSAERPKGSFSTLEIQRTEQGDSAMYLCASSLGGSGGYGYTFGSGTRLTVV.

V gene TRBV6-1 combines with J gene TRBJ2-6, with D possibly being TRBD2 (7 bases). This CDR3 region has 17 residues. Germline assignment: CDR1 MNHNS and CDR2 SASEGT. V gave up 2 bases and J gave up 2 bases, with 13 bases separating them. CDR3 DNA: TGTGCCAGCAGTGAACGGGGGCGGGGGCCTGGGGCCAACGTCCTGACTTTC. Amino acids: CASSERGRGPGANVLTF.

The V and J genes are TRBV5-1 and TRBJ2-3, with a weak D call TRBD2 (5 bases). The CDR3 extends over 15 amino acids. V was cut by 5 bases and J by 1 base, with 14 bases left in between. The germline CDR1 and CDR2 sequences are SGHRS and YFSETQ. The CDR3 region is CASRAVYRGTDTQYF. The CDR3 bases are TGCGCCAGCAGAGCGGTCTACCGGGGCACAGATACGCAGTATTTT.

The chain uses TRBV12-2 and TRBJ2-7; the tabulated D call, TRBD1, remains unverified against the DNA. TRBV12-2 is a pseudogene segment. This CDR3 is 13 amino acids long. CDR3 nucleotide sequence: TGTGCAAGTCGCTCTGACAGGGGATACGAGCAGTACTTC. As protein: CASRSDRGYEQYF.

The chain recombines TRBV5-6 with TRBJ2-7; D might be TRBD2 (5 bases). The CDR3 runs to 14 residues. Germline V gene sequence: CDR1 SGHDT, CDR2 YYEEEE. Trimming took 0 bases from V and 5 from J, leaving 12 bases between them. CDR3 nucleotides: TGTGCCAGCAGCTTGGCGTGGACTTCTAACGAGCAGTACTTC. It codes for CASSLAWTSNEQYF.